The 3 T cell receptor beta chains in this list originate from one sample, sequenced in a study of cytomegalovirus exposure and HLA in healthy donors. PCR used 60 Vbeta primers and 13 Jbeta primers. The protocol was immunoSEQ multiplex PCR, while the TCRdb copy is restricted to in-frame clones and leaves out a portion. Altogether about 110,000 clones are present, under 80% being singletons, with the ten largest covering around 4.2%. Sequencing used PBMCs. The receptors originated from a woman aged 35 to 49 in good health and CMV-seropositive.

The chain uses TRBV5-1 and TRBJ2-3; 10 bases fit TRBD2. CDR1 and CDR2 (germline): SGHRS, YFSETQ. The CDR3 runs to 18 residues. V lost 2 bases to trimming and J lost 4 bases; unmatched junction nucleotides: 13. The CDR3 is CASSFTPLASGGADTQYF. CDR3 in DNA: TGCGCCAGCAGCTTCACGCCCCTAGCTAGCGGGGGTGCAGATACGCAGTATTTT.

The chain joins TRBV29-1 to TRBJ2-1; possibly TRBD2 for D (6 bases). Germline lookup yields CDR1 SQVTM and CDR2 ANQGSEA. The CDR3 spans 13 residues. Deletions cut 0 bases from V and 10 bases from J, with 13 bases between. The chain's CDR3 is CSVEELGTREQFF. The CDR3 coding sequence is TGCAGCGTTGAAGAACTCGGGACTCGGGAGCAGTTCTTC.

This clone has only one observation. CDR3 coding DNA: TGTGCCAGCAGTTACTCGATAACTAGCACAGATACGCAGTATTTT. Its translation is CASSYSITSTDTQYF. The gene calls are TRBV6-5 and TRBJ2-3; no clear D. Trimming shortened V by 0 bases and J by 0 bases, and 7 bases separated the two germline ends. CDR3 length: 15 amino acids. Germline-derived CDR1 and CDR2 are MNHEY and SVGAGI.